The rows below give T cell receptor beta chains drawn from one sample of a study of T cells in Graves' hyperthyroidism and ophthalmopathy. TCRdb used MiXCR to reprocess the multiplex PCR reads, holding one entry per CDR3 protein. The sample consists of 500,000 to 600,000 distinct CDR3 sequences, 15% to 20% of them appearing once. Material for sequencing was blood. The origin of the receptors is a man between 40 and 49 years old with Graves' ophthalmopathy. The CDR3 runs from the conserved cysteine through the conserved F or W. The D gene is left open where the match is weak. Rows give clone size only sometimes, using once, few, many, or a class for an expanded clone.

j_call d_call clone_size v_call cdr3_length cdr3_aa cdr3_nt
TRBJ2-5 NA many TRBV6-1 17 CASSEGSPRRPRETQYF TGTGCCAGCAGTGAAGGATCGCCCCGGAGACCCCGAGAGACCCAGTACTTC
TRBJ1-6 NA many TRBV3-1 16 CASSQAPGRAGSPLHF TGTGCCAGCAGCCAAGCCCCGGGACGAGCAGGGTCACCCCTCCACTTT
TRBJ2-1 NA many TRBV6-6 16 CASSYSSGGGYNEQFF TGTGCCAGCAGTTACTCGTCGGGGGGCGGCTACAATGAGCAGTTCTTC
TRBJ2-3 TRBD2 few TRBV12-5 16 CASGPGTSVLSDTQYF TGTGCTAGTGGTCCGGGGACTAGTGTTCTGTCAGATACGCAGTATTTT
TRBJ1-6 NA few TRBV12-3/TRBV12-4 19 CASSLGPLRQARGYSPLHF TGTGCCAGCAGTTTAGGACCCCTGCGACAGGCCCGTGGCTATTCACCCCTCCACTTT
TRBJ2-5 NA NA TRBV7-9 16 CASSLWGNRYQETQYF TGTGCCAGCAGCTTATGGGGTAACAGGTACCAAGAGACCCAGTACTTC
TRBJ2-3 NA few TRBV5-1 17 CASSLSFRGTSTDTQYF TGCGCCAGCAGCTTGTCTTTTCGGGGGACCAGCACAGATACGCAGTATTTT
TRBJ2-1 TRBD2 few TRBV12-3/TRBV12-4 12 CATKTSGNEQFF TGTGCCACCAAGACTAGCGGGAATGAGCAGTTCTTC
TRBJ2-7 NA NA TRBV6-2/TRBV6-3 13 CASGHSPFYEQYF TGTGCCAGCGGGCACAGCCCTTTCTACGAGCAGTACTTC
TRBJ2-1 NA many TRBV4-2 15 CASTSLQGGWNEQFF TGTGCCAGCACCTCCCTCCAGGGGGGGTGGAATGAGCAGTTCTTC
TRBJ1-6 NA few TRBV12-3/TRBV12-4 15 CASSFDAGYNSPLHF TGTGCCAGCAGTTTCGATGCGGGGTACAATTCACCCCTCCACTTT
TRBJ1-4 TRBD1 few TRBV5-6 16 CASSPGGTGGNEKLFF TGTGCCAGCAGCCCGGGAGGGACAGGGGGCAATGAAAAACTGTTTTTT
TRBJ2-3 NA NA TRBV7-3 17 CASSTHLGGPGEDTQYF TGTGCCAGCAGCACCCACCTAGGGGGGCCCGGCGAAGATACGCAGTATTTT
TRBJ2-2 NA few TRBV6-1 15 CASGSRDTNTGELFF TGTGCCAGTGGATCTCGGGACACCAACACCGGGGAGCTGTTTTTT
TRBJ1-4 NA NA TRBV28 14 CASSSTSGVEKLFF TGTGCCAGCAGTTCCACATCAGGTGTCGAAAAACTGTTTTTT
TRBJ2-5 NA NA TRBV7-9 15 CASSLTSRGEETQYF TGTGCCAGCAGCTTAACTAGTCGAGGGGAGGAGACCCAGTACTTC
TRBJ1-6 NA many TRBV3-1 15 CASSPAGKNNSPLHF TGTGCCAGCAGCCCAGCGGGAAAAAATAATTCACCCCTCCACTTT
TRBJ2-5 TRBD1 NA TRBV5-1 16 CASSLDGDRDGETQYF TGCGCCAGCAGCTTGGACGGGGACAGGGACGGGGAGACCCAGTACTTC
TRBJ2-1 NA NA TRBV12-5 15 CASARGGGPDNEQFF TGTGCTAGTGCTAGAGGGGGAGGGCCTGACAATGAGCAGTTCTTC
TRBJ2-3 NA few TRBV11-2 16 CASSFPSGGNTDTQYF TGTGCCAGCAGCTTCCCTTCAGGGGGGAACACAGATACGCAGTATTTT
TRBJ2-1 NA few TRBV27 14 CASMERVSYNEQFF TGTGCCAGCATGGAGAGAGTCTCCTACAATGAGCAGTTCTTC
TRBJ2-7 TRBD2 NA TRBV7-2 15 CASSPSLAGRNEQYF TGTGCCAGCAGTCCTTCCCTAGCGGGGAGAAACGAGCAGTACTTC
TRBJ2-1 NA NA TRBV18 14 CASSPRLAGTEQFF TGTGCCAGCTCACCACGATTGGCGGGAACAGAGCAGTTCTTC
TRBJ2-3 NA NA TRBV19 13 CASSIERGDTQYF TGTGCCAGTAGTATAGAGCGAGGAGATACGCAGTATTTT
TRBJ2-5 NA NA TRBV6-1 13 CASSRAKRETQYF TGTGCCAGCAGTCGAGCGAAAAGAGAGACCCAGTACTTC
TRBJ2-7 TRBD2 few TRBV5-1 14 CASSQGGPKSEQYF TGCGCCAGCTCCCAGGGAGGGCCGAAAAGCGAGCAGTACTTC
TRBJ1-1 NA many TRBV30 16 CAWGGFNGEGSTEAFF TGTGCCTGGGGGGGGTTCAATGGGGAAGGGTCCACTGAAGCTTTCTTT
TRBJ2-1 TRBD2 NA TRBV6-1 16 CASSFSGGVLYNEQFF TGTGCCAGCAGTTTCAGCGGGGGAGTTTTGTACAATGAGCAGTTCTTC
TRBJ2-3 NA NA TRBV7-9 14 CASSLNSAADTQYF TGTGCCAGCAGCTTAAATTCGGCGGCAGATACGCAGTATTTT
TRBJ1-3 NA few TRBV30 13 CAWTLAVGNTIYF TGTGCCTGGACTCTCGCAGTTGGAAACACCATATATTTT
TRBJ1-2 NA NA TRBV30 13 CAWTQTGVYGYTF TGTGCCTGGACCCAAACGGGAGTTTATGGCTACACCTTC
TRBJ1-4 NA NA TRBV7-9 16 CASSIVSGATNEKLFF TGTGCCAGCAGCATAGTTTCGGGGGCAACTAATGAAAAACTGTTTTTT
TRBJ2-6 NA few TRBV5-6 15 CASSWQSSGANVLTF TGTGCCAGCAGCTGGCAGAGCTCTGGGGCCAACGTCCTGACTTTC
TRBJ2-2 NA NA TRBV5-1 12 CASSQGGPGLFF TGCGCCAGCAGTCAAGGGGGGCCGGGACTGTTTTTT
TRBJ2-1 TRBD2 NA TRBV7-3 15 CASSLGAGVTDEQFF TGTGCCAGCAGCTTAGGGGCGGGGGTGACGGATGAGCAGTTCTTC
TRBJ2-7 TRBD1 NA TRBV28 15 CASSPIAGTGPLQYF TGTGCCAGCAGCCCAATCGCCGGGACAGGGCCCCTGCAGTACTTC
TRBJ1-1 NA many TRBV6-1 13 CASTQAGLGRAFF TGTGCCAGCACCCAGGCGGGGTTAGGGCGAGCTTTCTTT
TRBJ1-1 NA once TRBV12-5 19 CASGSLEDRDRYGVAEAFF TGTGCTAGTGGCTCCCTTGAGGACAGAGACAGGTACGGGGTCGCTGAAGCTTTCTTT
TRBJ2-2 NA few TRBV10-3 16 CAIRGGSSANTGELFF TGTGCCATCAGGGGAGGAAGTTCCGCGAACACCGGGGAGCTGTTTTTT
TRBJ1-6 TRBD1 few TRBV20-1 15 CSARGIRDSNSPLHF TGCAGTGCTAGAGGCATCCGGGACAGTAATTCACCCCTCCACTTT
TRBJ2-1 NA NA TRBV20-1 13 CSASPDAYNEQFF TGCAGTGCTAGCCCCGACGCTTACAATGAGCAGTTCTTC